The 22 T cell receptor beta chains below were found in one sample sequenced in a study of cytomegalovirus exposure and HLA in healthy donors. Measured with immunoSEQ multiplex PCR; TCRdb has only the in-frame clones, and not every one. The profile shows fewer than 70,000 clones, roughly 94% of them singletons. Specimen: PBMCs. These receptors all stem from a woman aged 18 to 35 in good health and CMV-seropositive.

The chain joins TRBV5-6 to TRBJ1-2, with 8 bases lining up with TRBD1. The germline gives CDR1 SGHDT, CDR2 YYEEEE. With 4 bases clipped from V and 1 base from J, the junction kept 3 bases outside the gene matches. The CDR3 has 14 amino acids. The DNA for the CDR3 is TGTGCCAGCAGCAATGGACAGGGTAACTATGGCTACACCTTC. Translated: CASSNGQGNYGYTF.

V gene TRBV19 combines with J gene TRBJ2-7; TRBD2 might be the D (5 bases). This CDR3 is built from 14 residues. Germline V gene data show CDR1 as LNHDA and CDR2 as SQIVND (reference sequence). V was cut by 2 bases and J by 0 bases, with 8 bases left in between. CDR3 protein: CASSISGVSYEQYF. In DNA, the CDR3 is TGTGCCAGTAGTATATCCGGGGTCTCCTACGAGCAGTACTTC.

This chain uses TRBV7-2 with TRBJ2-2; TRBD1 matches at 7 bases. With 4 bases clipped from V and 6 bases from J, the junction kept 8 bases outside the gene matches. The CDR3 is 15 amino acids. The germline V gene has CDR1 SGHTA and CDR2 FQGNSA. The CDR3: CASSYDRVAAGELFF. CDR3 bases: TGTGCCAGCAGCTATGACAGGGTAGCTGCCGGGGAGCTGTTTTTT.

The chain employs TRBV5-1 and TRBJ2-3; D is undetermined. CDR1 and CDR2 from the germline V gene are SGHRS and YFSETQ. V lost 0 bases and J 0 bases, leaving 8 bases between the germline ends. CDR3 size: 15 residues. The CDR3 region is CASSLVFLSTDTQYF. CDR3 DNA sequence: TGCGCCAGCAGCTTGGTTTTCCTGAGCACAGATACGCAGTATTTT.

This clone was observed once. The chain combines TRBV28 with TRBJ1-5; D is unclear. Trimming took 1 base from V and 3 from J, leaving 22 bases between them. This CDR3 region has 19 residues. CDR1 MDHEN and CDR2 SYDVKM come from the germline V gene. CDR3 nucleotide sequence: TGTGCCAGCAGTTTATCCCCCCCCCGGAGTTTTAGAGACAATCAGCCCCAGCATTTT. It encodes CASSLSPPRSFRDNQPQHF.

CDR3: CASSSREAEDTEAFF. The CDR3 nucleotides read TGTGCCAGCAGCTCCCGCGAGGCCGAGGACACTGAAGCTTTCTTT. This chain joins TRBV11-1 and TRBJ1-1; unclear D gene. Germline lookup yields CDR1 SGHAT and CDR2 FQDESV (reference sequence). The V end was cut by 4 bases, the J end by 3 bases, with 15 bases between. This CDR3 contains 15 residues.

The chain employs TRBV7-9 and TRBJ2-3; TRBD1 is a possible D gene (6 bases). The CDR3 is 14 residues long. Trimming left V 5 bases short and J 9 bases short, with 18 bases between. Per germline, CDR1 SEHNR and CDR2 FQNEAQ (reference sequence). The CDR3 bases are TGTGCCAGCAGCGCATCCGGGTACAGGGACACGCAGTATTTT. Its protein product is CASSASGYRDTQYF.

The chain recombines TRBV4-1 with TRBJ2-1; possible D gene TRBD2, 6 bases. The CDR3 is 16 residues long. CDR1 is MGHRA and CDR2 is YSYEKL in the germline V gene. V was cut by 0 bases and J by 1 base, with 10 bases left in between. This CDR3 is CASSQDAGRSYNEQFF. The CDR3 nucleotides are TGCGCCAGCAGCCAAGACGCGGGAAGGTCCTACAATGAGCAGTTCTTC.

This clone was found once. The chain carries TRBV27 and TRBJ2-1; D ambiguous. The CDR3 is 13 amino acids. Germline loops: CDR1 MNHEY, CDR2 SMNVEV (reference sequence). The V end was cut by 0 bases, the J end by 4 bases, with 4 bases between. CDR3 loop: CASSLSAYNEQFF. CDR3 sequence (DNA): TGTGCCAGCAGTTTATCAGCGTACAATGAGCAGTTCTTC.

The V and J genes are TRBV9 and TRBJ2-5; D is possibly TRBD2 (5 bases). CDR1 and CDR2 (germline): SGDLS, YYNGEE. The V and J ends lost 3 bases and 5 bases respectively, with 11 bases between them. There are 13 residues in the CDR3. CDR3 sequence (DNA): TGTGCCAGCAGCGGAAACCCGGGGGAGACCCAGTACTTC. This translates into CASSGNPGETQYF.

V is TRBV7-6 and J is TRBJ2-2, with D possibly being TRBD1 (5 bases). The V and J ends lost 5 bases and 3 bases respectively, with 19 bases between them. The CDR3 is made up of 17 amino acids. Germline V gene lookup returns CDR1 SGHVS and CDR2 FNYEAQ. CDR3 in amino acids: CASSQKRGSSHTGELFF. The CDR3 DNA reads TGTGCCAGCAGCCAAAAAAGGGGTAGCAGTCACACCGGGGAGCTGTTTTTT.

The chain carries TRBV2 and TRBJ2-1; unclear D gene. This CDR3 comprises 14 residues. Germline-derived CDR1 and CDR2 are SNHLY and FYNNEI. Trimming cost V 10 bases and J 0 bases, with 13 bases left between them. CDR3 in amino acids: CANQLQSSYNEQFF. The CDR3 bases are TGTGCCAACCAACTCCAAAGCTCCTACAATGAGCAGTTCTTC. The variable domain in full, completed from reference TRBV2 and TRBJ2-1, reads EPEVTQTPSHQVTQMGQEVILRCVPISNHLYFYWYRQILGQKVEFLVSFYNNEISEKSEIFDDQFSVERPDGSNFTLKIRSTKLEDSAMYFCANQLQSSYNEQFFGPGTRLTVL.

The V gene is TRBV7-2, the J gene TRBJ2-7; maybe TRBD2 (7 bases). The V gene's germline CDR1 is SGHTA and CDR2 FQGNSA. Trimming took 2 bases from V and 3 from J, leaving 14 bases between them. The CDR3 spans 15 residues. CDR3: CASSLNWGGDYEQYF. The CDR3 DNA reads as TGTGCCAGCAGCTTAAATTGGGGGGGCGACTACGAGCAGTACTTC.

The chain carries TRBV4-1 and TRBJ2-3, with D hard to call. The CDR3 runs to 17 residues. Trimming removed 4 bases at V and 0 bases at J, with 17 bases between. Per germline, CDR1 MGHRA and CDR2 YSYEKL. The CDR3 loop reads CASSPRGWRTSTDTQYF. CDR3 in DNA: TGCGCCAGCAGCCCCCGAGGTTGGCGTACTAGCACAGATACGCAGTATTTT.

The genes are TRBV6-5 and TRBJ2-3; 9 bases are a match to TRBD1. V was pared by 5 bases and J by 5 bases, with 8 bases of the junction left unmatched. This CDR3 has 15 residues. Germline V lookup: CDR1 MNHEY, CDR2 SVGAGI. CDR3 DNA sequence: TGTGCCAGCAGTGTGGACAGGGGAAGAGAAGATACGCAGTATTTT. Translating it yields CASSVDRGREDTQYF.

The rearrangement uses TRBV28 and TRBJ2-1; the D gene is possibly TRBD2 (6 bases). Between the trimmed V and J ends, which lost 5 bases and 6 bases, there was a span of 20 bases. The CDR3 runs to 16 residues. Germline V CDR1 and CDR2: MDHEN, SYDVKM. The DNA for the CDR3 is TGTGCCAGCAGTCCCCCCCGTTGGGGGGAAGGCAATGAGCAGTTCTTC. This gives the protein CASSPPRWGEGNEQFF.

V gene TRBV28 combines with J gene TRBJ1-1, with a possible D match to TRBD1 (5 bases). The CDR3 consists of 14 residues. Germline loops: CDR1 MDHEN, CDR2 SYDVKM. V was shortened by 6 bases and J by 0 bases, with 11 bases between the two germline ends. CDR3 sequence: CASRQQALNTEAFF. In DNA form, the CDR3 reads TGTGCCAGCAGGCAACAGGCCCTGAACACTGAAGCTTTCTTT.

The chain carries TRBV7-6 and TRBJ2-1; no definite D call. Germline V gene data show CDR1 as SGHVS and CDR2 as FNYEAQ. This CDR3 is built from 14 residues. The V gene lost 6 bases and the J gene lost 3 bases, with 12 bases spanning the gap. The CDR3 reads CASSPHPSYNEQFF. CDR3 DNA: TGTGCCAGCAGTCCCCATCCTAGCTACAATGAGCAGTTCTTC.

V and J are TRBV4-2 and TRBJ1-3; D is unclear. Germline V gene sequence: CDR1 LGHNA, CDR2 YNFKEQ. V lost 2 bases, J lost 0 bases, and 14 bases lay in between. The CDR3 runs to 17 residues. CDR3 region: CASSQLVSMSSGNTIYF. The CDR3 DNA is TGTGCCAGCAGCCAATTAGTGTCCATGAGCTCTGGAAACACCATATATTTT.

The chain combines TRBV7-2 with TRBJ1-1; a possible D gene is TRBD1 (6 bases). Trimming shortened V by 3 bases and J by 2 bases, and 16 bases separated the two germline ends. CDR1 and CDR2 from the germline V gene are SGHTA and FQGNSA. The CDR3 length is 16 residues. The CDR3 bases are TGTGCCAGCAGCTTGGGGGCCCGGGACACCAACACTGAAGCTTTCTTT. Translating it yields CASSLGARDTNTEAFF.

This sequence joins TRBV9 and TRBJ1-2, with D tentatively TRBD1 (5 bases). Germline CDR1 SGDLS, CDR2 YYNGEE. This CDR3 spans 14 amino acids. With 4 bases removed from V and 5 bases from J, the gap between germline ends came to 15 bases. The CDR3 bases are TGTGCCAGCAGCCCCCTCGGGGGGGGATATGGCTACACCTTC. This sequence encodes CASSPLGGGYGYTF.

CDR3 in DNA: TGTGCCAGCAGAAGACAGGCTTCGGGGACCCAGTACTTC. Translation: CASRRQASGTQYF. The genes are TRBV28 and TRBJ2-5; D might be TRBD1 (6 bases). The CDR3 is 13 amino acids. The germline gives CDR1 MDHEN, CDR2 SYDVKM. Trimming removed 6 bases at V and 7 bases at J, with 15 bases between. Combining the CDR3 with reference TRBV28 and TRBJ2-5 gives the whole variable domain DVKVTQSSRYLVKRTGEKVFLECVQDMDHENMFWYRQDPGLGLRLIYFSYDVKMKEKGDIPEGYSVSREKKERFSLILESASTNQTSMYLCASRRQASGTQYFGPGTRLLVL.